The rows below give T cell receptor beta chains drawn from one sample of a study of OX40 agonist ivuxolimab in advanced cancers. The protocol was immunoSEQ multiplex PCR, while the TCRdb copy is restricted to in-frame clones and leaves out a portion. The table lists 35,000 to 45,000 clones, about 88% of them singletons. The sample here was CD4+ or CD8+ T cells sorted from blood, taken in a trial of the OX40 agonist ivuxolimab. Every receptor here comes from an adult with an advanced solid tumor such as melanoma, head and neck, liver or kidney cancer. Each CDR3 is given with its conserved first and last residue. Fields, in order: V gene, J gene, clone size, D gene, CDR3 DNA, CDR3 protein. The D gene is left open where the match is weak. Some rows mark clone size as missing; the rest say once, few, many or name a class of expanded clone.

TRBV5-5	TRBJ2-3	NA	NA	TGTGCCAGCAGCTTGGAGGGGAACACAGATACGCAGTATTTT	CASSLEGNTDTQYF
TRBV29-1	TRBJ1-1	NA	TRBD1	TGCAGCGTTGATGTGGGGGCAGTACAGGGGATGAACACTGAAGCTTTCTTT	CSVDVGAVQGMNTEAFF
TRBV19	TRBJ2-1	NA	NA	TGTGCCAGTAGTATAGATCCAAGGGTAGAGCAGTTCTTC	CASSIDPRVEQFF
TRBV29-1	TRBJ2-7	NA	NA	TGCAGCGTTCGTGCCGGAGGCTACGAGCAGTACTTC	CSVRAGGYEQYF
TRBV18	TRBJ1-4	NA	NA	TGTGCCAGCTCACCACCGAGGTCCCTAAAGCAGGGTGAAAAACTGTTTTTT	CASSPPRSLKQGEKLFF
TRBV9	TRBJ1-5	few	NA	TGTGCCAGCAGCGTAGATGGGTTGGGCAATCAGCCCCAGCATTTT	CASSVDGLGNQPQHF
TRBV28	TRBJ2-1	NA	TRBD1	TGTGCCAGCAGGGACGCCAGGGGGCAACCCTACAATGAGCAGTTCTTC	CASRDARGQPYNEQFF
TRBV4-1	TRBJ2-2	NA	NA	TGCGCCAGCAGCCAGCAGGGGATTGGGGAGCTGTTTTTT	CASSQQGIGELFF
TRBV27	TRBJ2-7	NA	TRBD1	TGTGCCAGCAGTTTTGGGACAGGAGTATCCTACGAGCAGTACTTC	CASSFGTGVSYEQYF
TRBV27	TRBJ2-7	NA	TRBD2	TGTGCCAGCAGGCGACTAGCGGGCCTCTACGAGCAGTACTTC	CASRRLAGLYEQYF
TRBV6-5	TRBJ2-7	NA	NA	TGTGCCAGCAGTTACTCTGCGGGGACATTGTCCTACGAGCAGTACTTC	CASSYSAGTLSYEQYF
TRBV19	TRBJ2-7	NA	TRBD2	TGTGCCAGTAGTACTCAGGGAGGGTACGAGCAGTACTTC	CASSTQGGYEQYF
TRBV6-5	TRBJ2-1	NA	NA	TGTGCCAGCAGTTACTCGACGGGTAAACACAATGAGCAGTTCTTC	CASSYSTGKHNEQFF
TRBV19	TRBJ2-1	NA	TRBD2	TGTGCCAGTAGCATTGGGCGGGAGAGGCGGAATGAGCAGTTCTTC	CASSIGRERRNEQFF
TRBV5-4	TRBJ2-3	NA	NA	TGTGCCAGCAGCAGGGCAGATACGCAGTATTTT	CASSRADTQYF
TRBV27	TRBJ1-2	NA	NA	TGTGCCAGCAGTTCACCCTCAACGGACTATGGCTACACCTTC	CASSSPSTDYGYTF
TRBV30	TRBJ2-5	NA	TRBD2	TGTGCCTGGAGCGGGAGGGCGGAGACCCAGTACTTC	CAWSGRAETQYF
TRBV5-1	TRBJ2-3	NA	TRBD2	TGCGCCAGCAGCTTTGGCGCGGGGGCAGATACGCAGTATTTT	CASSFGAGADTQYF
TRBV19	TRBJ2-1	NA	NA	TGTGCCAGTAGCCTAAGCCCCCTTTTGGCATCTCCCTACAATGAGCAGTTCTTC	CASSLSPLLASPYNEQFF
TRBV7-9	TRBJ2-5	NA	TRBD1	TGTGCCAGCAGCCCCCGGGACAGGGACCAAGAGACCCAGTACTTC	CASSPRDRDQETQYF
TRBV5-6	TRBJ1-2	NA	TRBD1	TGTGCCAGCAGCGCCGGGACAGCTTACTATGGCTACACCTTC	CASSAGTAYYGYTF
TRBV14	TRBJ2-5	NA	TRBD2	TGTGCCAGCAGCCCCTCGGGACTAGCGGGAGCAGAGACCCAGTACTTC	CASSPSGLAGAETQYF
TRBV27	TRBJ2-7	NA	TRBD2	TGTGCCAGCAGTAATAACCCTAGCGGGAGTGGCGAGCAGTACTTC	CASSNNPSGSGEQYF
TRBV4-3	TRBJ2-1	NA	TRBD2	TGCGCCAGCAGCCAAGACTTAGCGGGATATGTCTTTGGTTACAATGAGCAGTTCTTC	CASSQDLAGYVFGYNEQFF
TRBV21-1	TRBJ2-2	NA	NA	TGTGCCAGCCTGACCGGCGGGAGGGGATGTCGGAACACCGGGGAGCTGTTTTTT	CASLTGGRGCRNTGELFF
TRBV11-3	TRBJ2-1	NA	TRBD2	TGTGCCAGCTACCTGAGAGGGACTAGCGGGAGACATGAGCAGTTCTTC	CASYLRGTSGRHEQFF
TRBV6-5	TRBJ1-1	NA	NA	TGTGCCAGCAGTTACTTCACCGGGGCCGACGCTTTCTTT	CASSYFTGADAFF
TRBV10-3	TRBJ2-7	NA	NA	TGTGCCATCAGTAGCGGCAGCGACTACGAGCAGTACTTC	CAISSGSDYEQYF
TRBV6-5	TRBJ2-5	NA	NA	TGTGCCAGCGTAGGGGAAGAGACCCAGTACTTC	CASVGEETQYF
TRBV9	TRBJ2-7	NA	NA	TGTGCCAGCAGCCCCTATGAGGGGGACGAGCAGTACTTC	CASSPYEGDEQYF
TRBV28	TRBJ2-5	few	NA	TGTGCCAGCAGTTCCCCAGAGACCCAGTACTTC	CASSSPETQYF
TRBV4-1	TRBJ2-1	NA	NA	TGCGCCAGCAGCCAAGCGAGCTACAGCTACAATGAGCAGTTCTTC	CASSQASYSYNEQFF
TRBV11-3	TRBJ2-7	once	TRBD1	TGTGCCAGCAGCAACGACAGGGGGGGAACGGAGCAGTACTTC	CASSNDRGGTEQYF
TRBV9	TRBJ1-5	NA	NA	TGTGCCAGCAGCCCCGAGGCTGGGGGCAGCAATCAGCCCCAGCATTTT	CASSPEAGGSNQPQHF
TRBV4-2	TRBJ2-7	NA	TRBD2	TGTGCCAGCAGCCAAAGTACCGGGACTAGCGGGAGTTTCTACGAGCAGTACTTC	CASSQSTGTSGSFYEQYF